This TCR beta chain was found in a study of regulatory dendritic cells for organ transplantation (dated by TCRdb to the late 2010s). At the level of the whole study: Sorted naive and memory CD4+ and CD8+ T cells had their TCRbeta repertoires sequenced both before and after allostimulation with either regulatory or mature dendritic cells. Beyond this particular receptor, the publication reports: Repertoires were highly diverse in naive CD4+ and CD8+ T cells, less diverse in memory cells, and most oligoclonal in memory CD8+ cells. Expansion of memory CD8+ clones was induced by allostimulation in both subjects, but more limited expansion appeared to be induced by regulatory dendritic cells than by mature dendritic cells. Of the resting subsets, memory CD8+ T cells had the largest number of alloreactive TCR clonotypes. Only a couple of subjects were sequenced, and the authors noted considerable between-individual heterogeneity in the alloreactive memory CD8+ T cell pool.

For this clone: This receptor's antigen is unknown. Within one base of it there is no much larger clone, and no base qualities were kept.

Multiplexed two-step PCR with Vbeta-specific forward primers and Jbeta-specific reverse primers was used to amplify TCRbeta CDR3 regions. The TCRbeta libraries were sequenced on an Illumina instrument via the immunoSEQ service. In the original analysis: IMGT annotation was used to assign V, D and J genes, and synthetic CDR3 analogues were used to correct counts for multiplex PCR bias. Repertoire clonality was computed in the immunoSEQ Analyzer as one minus normalized Shannon entropy. Clonal expansion was defined by Fisher's exact test with Benjamini-Hochberg false discovery rate control, using two-tailed P<0.01. TCRdb carries this immuneACCESS record with in-frame sequences only. Its versions omit some clonotypes, under half of them owing to an unresolved V gene in the studies checked, with the rest unexplained. V and J calls and clone size come straight from that table; D and trimming were deduced from the DNA. The sample profile shows 8,500 to 13,000 clones; roughly 70% of them were found once. The ten largest clones take up approximately 17% of the sample.

FACS was used to sort naive T cells as CD45RA+ cells and memory T cells as CD45RO+ CD4+ or CD8+ cells. The T cells used for TCR sequencing were obtained from a couple of healthy control subjects. Unstimulated sorted T cell subsets were used as baseline controls for the mixed lymphocyte reactions. The Qiagen DNeasy Blood & Tissue Kit was used for extraction of genomic DNA. The sample taken for sequencing was memory CD8+ T cells from blood. In light of the paper, this sample's cell subset or site label describes: CD45RO+ memory T cells. The sequence came from a human donor in good health.

Here is the DNA: TGTGCCAGCACCAAACGGTGGACAAAGTGCGATGAGCAGTTCTTC. Translated, this gives CASTKRWTKCDEQFF. The rearrangement combines TRBV21-1 with TRBJ2-1; the DNA was not used to check the table's D call, TRBD1. TRBV21-1 is marked as a pseudogene. The CDR3 starts with the cysteine, ends with the phenylalanine, and has 15 residues. Of the read, only the CDR3 DNA is kept; its 45 bases are in frame from base 1.